These T cell receptor beta chains were read from a single sample in a study of shared clonotypes between healthy human individuals. TCRdb's copy holds only in-frame clones and misses some; the assay was immunoSEQ multiplex PCR. The sample shows some 700,000 clones, about nine tenths of them seen only once. The source material was memory CD8+ T cells from PBMCs. The source is a man younger than 35 in good health. Some clones in this sample may be carry-over from other donors' samples. Each CDR3 is given with its conserved first and last residue. D genes are given only for firm matches. Clone size is stated in some rows and not others, as once, few, many or a class when expanded.

CDR3aa: CASSLFGGLGGAFF
CDR3nt: TGTGCCAGCAGTTTATTCGGGGGCCTAGGGGGGGCTTTCTTT
d_gene: -
j_gene: TRBJ1-1
v_gene: TRBV27
abundance: -

CDR3aa: CASSSRLKSSYEQYF
CDR3nt: TGTGCCAGCAGCTCCCGACTAAAGAGCTCCTACGAGCAGTACTTC
d_gene: -
j_gene: TRBJ2-7
v_gene: TRBV7-9
abundance: -

CDR3aa: CASRGQIQAYEQYF
CDR3nt: TGTGCCAGCAGGGGACAGATCCAAGCCTACGAGCAGTACTTC
d_gene: TRBD1
j_gene: TRBJ2-7
v_gene: TRBV27
abundance: -

CDR3aa: CASSPGHRTYEQYF
CDR3nt: TGTGCCAGCAGTCCGGGACACCGGACCTACGAGCAGTACTTC
d_gene: -
j_gene: TRBJ2-7
v_gene: TRBV6-5
abundance: -

CDR3aa: CAISESRRQGGHQPQHF
CDR3nt: TGTGCCATCAGTGAGTCGAGGAGACAGGGAGGGCATCAGCCCCAGCATTTT
d_gene: TRBD1
j_gene: TRBJ1-5
v_gene: TRBV10-3
abundance: -

CDR3aa: CAWSVLREGWGEQYF
CDR3nt: TGTGCCTGGAGTGTACTGCGGGAGGGGTGGGGTGAGCAGTACTTC
d_gene: TRBD2
j_gene: TRBJ2-7
v_gene: TRBV30
abundance: -

CDR3aa: CASSSKTGTQNEQYF
CDR3nt: TGTGCCAGCAGCTCGAAGACCGGGACCCAAAACGAGCAGTACTTC
d_gene: -
j_gene: TRBJ2-7
v_gene: TRBV7-9
abundance: -

CDR3aa: CASSSRQGRMSYNEQFF
CDR3nt: TGTGCCAGCAGCTCTCGACAGGGGAGAATGTCCTACAATGAGCAGTTCTTC
d_gene: TRBD1
j_gene: TRBJ2-1
v_gene: TRBV28
abundance: -

CDR3aa: CASSPWADAYKSRANVLTF
CDR3nt: TGTGCCAGCAGCCCATGGGCAGACGCTTACAAAAGTCGGGCCAACGTCCTGACTTTC
d_gene: -
j_gene: TRBJ2-6
v_gene: TRBV7-3
abundance: -

CDR3aa: CASSILQGDTEAFF
CDR3nt: TGCGCCAGCAGCATATTACAGGGTGACACTGAAGCTTTCTTT
d_gene: -
j_gene: TRBJ1-1
v_gene: TRBV5-1
abundance: -

CDR3aa: CATSARPGEAEKLFF
CDR3nt: TGTGCCACCAGCGCCCGTCCAGGGGAAGCTGAAAAACTGTTTTTT
d_gene: -
j_gene: TRBJ1-4
v_gene: TRBV15
abundance: -

CDR3aa: CASSQEGTGVAYEQYF
CDR3nt: TGCGCCAGCAGCCAAGAAGGGACAGGGGTGGCCTACGAGCAGTACTTC
d_gene: TRBD1
j_gene: TRBJ2-7
v_gene: TRBV4-3
abundance: -

CDR3aa: CASSARQVRGQETQYF
CDR3nt: TGTGCCAGCAGTGCCAGACAGGTTAGGGGACAAGAGACCCAGTACTTC
d_gene: -
j_gene: TRBJ2-5
v_gene: TRBV28
abundance: -

CDR3aa: CASSVQGLSYNEQFF
CDR3nt: TGTGCCAGCAGCGTCCAGGGTCTTTCTTACAATGAGCAGTTCTTC
d_gene: -
j_gene: TRBJ2-1
v_gene: TRBV9
abundance: -

CDR3aa: CATAGDSYNEQFF
CDR3nt: TGTGCCACCGCTGGTGACTCCTACAATGAGCAGTTCTTC
d_gene: -
j_gene: TRBJ2-1
v_gene: TRBV6-4
abundance: -

CDR3aa: CASSPGRQGPPNTEAFF
CDR3nt: TGTGCCAGCAGTCCCGGACGTCAGGGGCCTCCGAACACTGAAGCTTTCTTT
d_gene: -
j_gene: TRBJ1-1
v_gene: TRBV27
abundance: -

CDR3aa: CASSPTGGYYNEQFF
CDR3nt: TGTGCCAGCAGCCCCACAGGGGGCTATTACAATGAGCAGTTCTTC
d_gene: TRBD1
j_gene: TRBJ2-1
v_gene: TRBV7-8
abundance: -

CDR3aa: CASSPTSGSNHEQYF
CDR3nt: TGTGCCAGCAGCCCGACTAGCGGGAGTAACCACGAGCAGTACTTC
d_gene: TRBD2
j_gene: TRBJ2-7
v_gene: TRBV13
abundance: -

CDR3aa: CASIAGQNYGYTF
CDR3nt: TGTGCCAGCATCGCGGGACAGAACTATGGCTACACCTTC
d_gene: TRBD1
j_gene: TRBJ1-2
v_gene: TRBV6-6
abundance: few

CDR3aa: CASSLLRDIAQPQHF
CDR3nt: TGTGCCAGCAGTTTACTTCGGGACATAGCACAGCCCCAGCATTTT
d_gene: -
j_gene: TRBJ1-5
v_gene: TRBV28
abundance: -

CDR3aa: CAGGWNEQFF
CDR3nt: TGTGCTGGGGGCTGGAATGAGCAGTTCTTC
d_gene: -
j_gene: TRBJ2-1
v_gene: TRBV6-5
abundance: -

CDR3aa: CASSQESYSNQPQHF
CDR3nt: TGCGCCAGCAGCCAAGAGAGCTATAGCAATCAGCCCCAGCATTTT
d_gene: -
j_gene: TRBJ1-5
v_gene: TRBV4-1
abundance: -

CDR3aa: CASSGPPASSKTGELFF
CDR3nt: TGTGCCAGCAGCGGTCCCCCTGCCAGTTCGAAGACCGGGGAGCTGTTTTTT
d_gene: -
j_gene: TRBJ2-2
v_gene: TRBV7-9
abundance: -

CDR3aa: CASSPQGAGNTIYF
CDR3nt: TGTGCCAGCAGCCCACAGGGGGCTGGAAACACCATATATTTT
d_gene: TRBD1
j_gene: TRBJ1-3
v_gene: TRBV5-4
abundance: -

CDR3aa: CASSPRDIHEQYF
CDR3nt: TGTGCCAGTAGTCCCCGGGACATCCACGAGCAGTACTTC
d_gene: -
j_gene: TRBJ2-7
v_gene: TRBV19
abundance: -

CDR3aa: CASSLNRARTPYEQYF
CDR3nt: TGTGCCAGCAGCTTGAACCGGGCCCGAACCCCCTACGAGCAGTACTTC
d_gene: -
j_gene: TRBJ2-7
v_gene: TRBV5-4
abundance: -

CDR3aa: CASSKLFIAGLGLFF
CDR3nt: TGTGCCAGCAGTAAGTTGTTCATCGCGGGACTAGGATTATTCTTC
d_gene: TRBD2
j_gene: TRBJ2-1
v_gene: TRBV28
abundance: -

CDR3aa: CASSPPPSGRYYEQYF
CDR3nt: TGTGCCAGCAGTCCCCCTCCCAGCGGGAGGTACTACGAGCAGTACTTC
d_gene: TRBD2
j_gene: TRBJ2-7
v_gene: TRBV28
abundance: once

CDR3aa: CAISESPGTYTGELFF
CDR3nt: TGTGCCATCAGTGAGTCCCCCGGGACCTACACCGGGGAGCTGTTTTTT
d_gene: -
j_gene: TRBJ2-2
v_gene: TRBV10-3
abundance: once

CDR3aa: CASSQVQGDNYGYTF
CDR3nt: TGTGCCAGCAGCCAAGTTCAAGGGGACAACTATGGCTACACCTTC
d_gene: -
j_gene: TRBJ1-2
v_gene: TRBV4-2
abundance: -

CDR3aa: CASSQDDISYEQYF
CDR3nt: TGTGCCAGCAGCCAAGACGACATCTCCTACGAGCAGTACTTC
d_gene: -
j_gene: TRBJ2-7
v_gene: TRBV4-2
abundance: -

CDR3aa: CASSPRGEVNTEAFF
CDR3nt: TGCGCCAGCAGCCCTCGGGGGGAGGTGAACACTGAAGCTTTCTTT
d_gene: -
j_gene: TRBJ1-1
v_gene: TRBV5-1
abundance: -

CDR3aa: CASSFFDGGRAGVSGELFF
CDR3nt: TGCGCCAGCAGCTTTTTCGACGGGGGCCGAGCGGGAGTAAGCGGGGAGCTGTTTTTT
d_gene: TRBD2
j_gene: TRBJ2-2
v_gene: TRBV5-1
abundance: -

CDR3aa: CSVRGQIINYGYTF
CDR3nt: TGCAGCGTTAGAGGACAGATCATTAACTATGGCTACACCTTC
d_gene: -
j_gene: TRBJ1-2
v_gene: TRBV29-1
abundance: -

CDR3aa: CASSRTGGNQPQHF
CDR3nt: TGTGCCAGCAGCCGGACAGGGGGTAATCAGCCCCAGCATTTT
d_gene: TRBD1
j_gene: TRBJ1-5
v_gene: TRBV14
abundance: -

CDR3aa: CSARRGEGSEQYF
CDR3nt: TGCAGCGCCCGCCGAGGAGAGGGCAGCGAGCAGTACTTC
d_gene: -
j_gene: TRBJ2-7
v_gene: TRBV29-1
abundance: many

CDR3aa: CASSAFGTTNNEQFF
CDR3nt: TGTGCCAGCAGCGCCTTCGGGACGACAAACAATGAGCAGTTCTTC
d_gene: -
j_gene: TRBJ2-1
v_gene: TRBV9
abundance: -

CDR3aa: CASSLGTDTQYF
CDR3nt: TGTGCCAGCAGCCTCGGGACAGATACGCAGTATTTT
d_gene: -
j_gene: TRBJ2-3
v_gene: TRBV6-5
abundance: -

CDR3aa: CASIPQRTNLTYEQYF
CDR3nt: TGTGCCAGCATTCCCCAACGGACTAACCTCACCTACGAGCAGTACTTC
d_gene: -
j_gene: TRBJ2-7
v_gene: TRBV5-6
abundance: -

CDR3aa: CASSFYPKQPQHF
CDR3nt: TGTGCCAGCAGCTTTTATCCCAAACAGCCCCAGCATTTT
d_gene: -
j_gene: TRBJ1-5
v_gene: TRBV7-8
abundance: -

CDR3aa: CASSFYRDQPQHF
CDR3nt: TGTGCCAGCAGTTTTTATCGGGATCAGCCCCAGCATTTT
d_gene: -
j_gene: TRBJ1-5
v_gene: TRBV27
abundance: -

CDR3aa: CASRDINGDGNYGYTF
CDR3nt: TGCGCCAGCAGAGACATCAACGGAGACGGTAACTATGGCTACACCTTC
d_gene: -
j_gene: TRBJ1-2
v_gene: TRBV10-1
abundance: -